The 15 T cell receptor beta chains below come from one sample, sequenced in a study of cytomegalovirus exposure and HLA in healthy donors. Primers for the PCR totalled 60 Vbeta and 13 Jbeta. Some clones are missing from TCRdb's copy, which holds only in-frame ones; the method was immunoSEQ multiplex PCR. The sample has about 140,000 clones; roughly 77% are singletons. The sample taken for sequencing was PBMCs. The receptors originated from a woman aged 25-40 years in good health and CMV-seronegative.

The chain uses TRBV6-5 and TRBJ2-1; D is perhaps TRBD2 (5 bases). Germline V gives CDR1 MNHEY, CDR2 SVGAGI. Trimming left V 3 bases short and J 8 bases short, with 20 bases between. The CDR3 totals 16 residues. Written as DNA, the CDR3 is TGTGCCAGCAGTTATTCAGGAGGTGTTAAACTCGATGAGCAGTTCTTC. It translates to CASSYSGGVKLDEQFF.

V gene TRBV7-9 combines with J gene TRBJ1-1; D not certain. This CDR3 region has 11 residues. Germline values: CDR1 SEHNR, CDR2 FQNEAQ (reference sequence). V was shortened by 3 bases and J by 5 bases, with 4 bases between the two germline ends. Here the CDR3 DNA reads TGTGCCAGCAGCTTTCTAACTGAAGCTTTCTTT. Protein: CASSFLTEAFF. The complete variable domain, with remaining parts taken from reference TRBV7-9 and TRBJ1-1, reads DTGVSQNPRHKITKRGQNVTFRCDPISEHNRLYWYRQTLGQGPEFLTYFQNEAQLEKSRLLSDRFSAERPKGSFSTLEIQRTEQGDSAMYLCASSFLTEAFFGQGTRLTVV.

The chain employs TRBV11-2 and TRBJ1-2; D perhaps matches TRBD1 (6 bases). CDR1 and CDR2 from the germline V gene are SGHAT and FQNNGV. Trimming took 5 bases from V and 2 from J, leaving 12 bases between them. The CDR3 runs to 14 residues. The chain's CDR3 is CASSQDSLNYGYTF. Written as DNA, the CDR3 is TGTGCCAGCAGCCAGGACAGTCTGAACTATGGCTACACCTTC. The full variable domain, rest sourced from reference TRBV11-2 and TRBJ1-2, is EAGVAQSPRYKIIEKRQSVAFWCNPISGHATLYWYQQILGQGPKLLIQFQNNGVVDDSQLPKDRFSAERLKGVDSTLKIQPAKLEDSAVYLCASSQDSLNYGYTFGSGTRLTVV.

The chain is built from TRBV13 and TRBJ1-4, with D perhaps TRBD1 (6 bases). CDR1 is PRHDT and CDR2 is FYEKMQ in the germline V gene (reference sequence). The CDR3 runs 15 residues. Trimming pared 5 bases from V and 7 bases from J, leaving 17 bases between. The CDR3 loop reads CASSETGRGAEKLFF. CDR3 nucleotide sequence: TGTGCCAGCAGCGAAACAGGGAGGGGGGCTGAAAAACTGTTTTTT. Using reference TRBV13 and TRBJ1-4 for the parts outside the CDR3, the full variable domain is AAGVIQSPRHLIKEKRETATLKCYPIPRHDTVYWYQQGPGQDPQFLISFYEKMQSDKGSIPDRFSAQQFSDYHSELNMSSLELGDSALYFCASSETGRGAEKLFFGSGTQLSVL.

The DNA of the CDR3 is TGCGCCAGCAGTGAGGGCCGTGGCAACACAGATACGCAGTATTTT. The encoded protein is CASSEGRGNTDTQYF. The V call is TRBV10-1, the J call TRBJ2-3; D gene ambiguous. The CDR3 runs 15 residues. V lost 2 bases to trimming and J lost 2 bases, with 11 bases between them. Germline-derived CDR1 and CDR2 are WNHNN and SYGVQD (reference sequence).

The V and J genes are TRBV19 and TRBJ1-1; 10 bases fit TRBD1. Trimming removed 10 bases from V and 0 bases from J; junction bases left unmatched: 2. From germline, CDR1 is LNHDA and CDR2 SQIVND (reference sequence). The CDR3 length is 13 residues. The CDR3 sequence is CATDRGLNTEAFF. CDR3 sequence (DNA): TGTGCCACCGACAGGGGGCTGAACACTGAAGCTTTCTTT.

The chain employs TRBV9 and TRBJ2-3; 15 nucleotides align to TRBD2. CDR1 SGDLS and CDR2 YYNGEE come from the germline V gene. J gave up 6 bases and V 7 bases, and 6 bases lay outside the gene matches. This CDR3 comprises 15 residues. The CDR3 loop reads CASGLAGGIGDTQYF. DNA for the CDR3: TGTGCCAGCGGACTAGCGGGAGGGATCGGGGATACGCAGTATTTT.

This clone was counted a few times. At one end, the junction sequence differs from germline, possibly due to a read error. The chain uses TRBV7-7 and TRBJ2-5; D may be TRBD2 (5 bases). The CDR3 is 15 amino acids. Germline V gene sequence: CDR1 SSHAT, CDR2 FNYEAQ (reference sequence). In DNA, the CDR3 is TGTGCTAGCAGCTCCACCGGGGTGCCTCAAGAGACCCAGTACTTC. Its translation is CASSSTGVPQETQYF.

The table lists this clone with a count of one. J is TRBJ1-2 and V is TRBV7-9, with TRBD1 matching over 7 bases. Unmatched junction bases numbered 19, after V lost 5 bases and J lost 4 bases. Germline CDR1 SEHNR, CDR2 FQNEAQ (reference sequence). The CDR3 has 18 amino acids. CDR3 residues: CASSRKRTGSLGSYGYTF. CDR3 nucleotide sequence: TGTGCCAGCAGCAGAAAACGGACAGGTTCACTCGGTAGCTATGGCTACACCTTC.

This clone occurred a few times. This chain joins TRBV28 and TRBJ1-4, with D perhaps matching TRBD1 (5 bases). Germline values: CDR1 MDHEN, CDR2 SYDVKM. CDR3 length: 16 amino acids. Trimming pared 8 bases from V and 0 bases from J, leaving 16 bases between. In nucleotides, the CDR3 is TGTGCCAGCGTCCCCCAGACAGCAGCAACTAATGAAAAACTGTTTTTT. It translates to CASVPQTAATNEKLFF.

V gene TRBV18 combines with J gene TRBJ2-1; 14 bases are a match to TRBD2. Looked up from germline, CDR1 is KGHSH and CDR2 is LQKENI. CDR3 length: 16 amino acids. V lost 4 bases to trimming and J lost 7 bases; unmatched junction nucleotides: 6. CDR3 bases: TGTGCCAGCTCACAGACTAGCGGGGGGGCGAGGAATGAGCAGTTCTTC. Protein sequence: CASSQTSGGARNEQFF.

The rearrangement joins TRBV9 to TRBJ2-3; D is unresolved. Trimming left V 4 bases short and J 1 base short, with 16 bases between. This CDR3 is 16 amino acids long. CDR1 is SGDLS and CDR2 is YYNGEE in the germline V gene. For the CDR3, the DNA is TGTGCCAGCAGCTCCAACCCGATGGGCCGCACAGATACGCAGTATTTT. Residues: CASSSNPMGRTDTQYF.

The chain uses TRBV18 and TRBJ1-1, with 9 bases matching TRBD1. The CDR3 length is 15 residues. The V and J ends lost 2 bases and 5 bases, in that order; junction bases with no gene match: 6. From germline, CDR1 is KGHSH and CDR2 LQKENI. Written as DNA, the CDR3 is TGTGCCAGCTCACCAACAGGGGGCGCCGGAACTGAAGCTTTCTTT. It translates to CASSPTGGAGTEAFF.

This chain joins TRBV18 and TRBJ2-5; 13 nucleotides align to TRBD2. In germline, CDR1 is KGHSH, CDR2 LQKENI. The CDR3 has 17 amino acids. V was clipped by 3 bases and J by 5 bases; unmatched bases: 9. This CDR3 is CASSPTGLAGEGETQYF. The CDR3 bases are TGTGCCAGCTCACCGACTGGACTAGCGGGAGAAGGGGAGACCCAGTACTTC. The full variable domain, with the rest looked up from reference TRBV18 and TRBJ2-5, is NAGVMQNPRHLVRRRGQEARLRCSPMKGHSHVYWYRQLPEEGLKFMVYLQKENIIDESGMPKERFSAEFPKEGPSILRIQQVVRGDSAAYFCASSPTGLAGEGETQYFGPGTRLLVL.

The chain is built from TRBV28 and TRBJ2-7, with D perhaps matching TRBD1 (6 bases). The germline gives CDR1 MDHEN, CDR2 SYDVKM. This CDR3 has 14 residues. The germline V and J ends were trimmed by 7 bases and 1 base, with 14 bases remaining between them. The CDR3 protein is CASKRSGASYEQYF. The CDR3 region has the DNA TGTGCCAGCAAACGGTCAGGGGCATCCTACGAGCAGTACTTC. Supplemented by reference TRBV28 and TRBJ2-7, the full variable domain reads DVKVTQSSRYLVKRTGEKVFLECVQDMDHENMFWYRQDPGLGLRLIYFSYDVKMKEKGDIPEGYSVSREKKERFSLILESASTNQTSMYLCASKRSGASYEQYFGPGTRLTVT.